This T cell receptor beta chain was captured in a study of radiation and T cells in renal cell carcinoma. Study results and caveats: From baseline, blood top tumor clonotypes peaked at 2 weeks post-radiation.

A word on this clone: Antigen unknown.

The germline gives CDR1 SGHTA, CDR2 FQGNSA. This CDR3 spans 13 amino acids. Deletions cut 3 bases from V and 6 bases from J, with 11 bases between. The assay was immunoSEQ multiplex PCR, and TCRdb's table has in-frame clones only and misses some. This table has about 91,000 clones, 70% to 85% appearing once. Described time point: baseline pretreatment blood. The sample's treatment: 15 Gy SBRT to primary tumor, nephrectomy 4 weeks later. This specimen was blood, taken from a patient whose treatment included radiotherapy and nephrectomy. The receptor's source is a man aged 55-75 years with renal cell carcinoma. The V gene is TRBV7-2, the J gene TRBJ1-2; D gene uncertain. The CDR3 bases are TGTGCCAGCAGCTTGCCGCCAAGGAATGGCTACACCTTC. Its translation is CASSLPPRNGYTF.